The 14 T cell receptor beta chains in this list originate from one sample, sequenced in a study of cytomegalovirus exposure and HLA in healthy donors. PCR was performed using 60 Vbeta and 13 Jbeta primers. Repertoires were generated with immunoSEQ multiplex PCR, while TCRdb's copy carries only in-frame clones and drops some. The sample records 100,000 to 140,000 clones, around three quarters being singletons. What was sequenced was PBMCs. All receptors derive from a man aged 25 to 45 in good health and CMV-seronegative.

This clone was seen more than once but under ten times. The V call is TRBV2, the J call TRBJ2-1; D is unresolved. CDR1 is SNHLY, CDR2 FYNNEI, per germline. V lost 6 bases and J 3 bases, leaving 15 bases between the germline ends. The CDR3 contains 15 residues. The chain's CDR3 is CASRRLRFLYNEQFF. The CDR3 DNA reads as TGTGCCAGCAGGAGGTTGAGATTTCTCTACAATGAGCAGTTCTTC. Together with reference TRBV2 and TRBJ2-1, the CDR3 gives the full variable domain: EPEVTQTPSHQVTQMGQEVILRCVPISNHLYFYWYRQILGQKVEFLVSFYNNEISEKSEIFDDQFSVERPDGSNFTLKIRSTKLEDSAMYFCASRRLRFLYNEQFFGPGTRLTVL.

This clone was counted only a few times. The chain combines TRBV9 with TRBJ2-7, with D perhaps TRBD2 (7 bases). The CDR3 runs 15 residues. Trimming pared 4 bases from V and 7 bases from J, leaving 21 bases between. In germline, CDR1 is SGDLS, CDR2 YYNGEE. The DNA of the CDR3 is TGTGCCAGCAGCCAAGGGGGGGCCTTGATGGGAGAGCAGTACTTC. Its translation is CASSQGGALMGEQYF.

This chain links TRBV6-5 with TRBJ2-7; D possibly corresponds to TRBD1 (6 bases). V gave up 3 bases and J gave up 2 bases, with 14 bases separating them. From germline, CDR1 is MNHEY and CDR2 SVGAGI. The CDR3 runs 15 residues. CDR3 nucleotides: TGTGCCAGCAGTTATTTGGGACACCAGACCTACGAGCAGTACTTC. Translating gives CASSYLGHQTYEQYF.

The chain combines TRBV6-5 with TRBJ2-1, with D possibly matching TRBD1 (5 bases). Germline V gives CDR1 MNHEY, CDR2 SVGAGI. CDR3 length: 14 amino acids. The V end was cut by 4 bases, the J end by 3 bases, with 10 bases between. DNA for the CDR3: TGTGCCAGCAGTTTAAGGGGCAACTACAATGAGCAGTTCTTC. It is translated as CASSLRGNYNEQFF.

This rearrangement joins TRBV7-9 to TRBJ2-1, with 12 bases that match TRBD1. Germline V gene data show CDR1 as SEHNR and CDR2 as FQNEAQ (reference sequence). The CDR3 loop spans 18 amino acids. J gave up 1 base and V 5 bases, and 9 bases lay outside the gene matches. The CDR3 reads CASSPSRDRGRSYNEQFF. CDR3 DNA sequence: TGTGCCAGCAGCCCGTCTCGGGACAGGGGGCGATCCTACAATGAGCAGTTCTTC.

The chain combines TRBV27 with TRBJ2-1; 8 bases are a match to TRBD2. Per the germline V gene, CDR1 is MNHEY and CDR2 is SMNVEV (reference sequence). Trimming removed 5 bases from V and 9 bases from J; junction bases left unmatched: 12. The CDR3 has 15 amino acids. This CDR3 is CASSPLVAGITEQFF. CDR3 DNA: TGTGCCAGCAGTCCCTTGGTAGCGGGAATTACTGAGCAGTTCTTC.

This clone was seen a handful of times. The rearrangement links TRBV4-2 to TRBJ1-5; D is unclear. CDR3 length equals 14 residues. Germline assignment: CDR1 LGHNA and CDR2 YNFKEQ. Trimming removed 0 bases from V and 5 bases from J, with 8 bases in between. DNA for the CDR3: TGTGCCAGCAGCCAAGAGGTAACTGATCAGCCCCAGCATTTT. Translating it yields CASSQEVTDQPQHF.

This chain joins TRBV6-1 and TRBJ2-1, with D maybe TRBD2 (6 bases). In germline, CDR1 is MNHNS, CDR2 SASEGT. The CDR3 is made up of 13 amino acids. V was trimmed by 6 bases and J by 9 bases, leaving 15 bases between them. The CDR3 region is CASSPGGDSEQFF. CDR3 in DNA: TGTGCCAGCAGCCCCGGGGGAGACTCTGAGCAGTTCTTC.

In this sample, this clone is medium-sized. The genes are TRBV6-6 and TRBJ1-6; perhaps TRBD1 as D (5 bases). The CDR3 loop spans 14 amino acids. Trimming stripped 6 bases from V and 7 bases from J, with 13 bases between. Germline V gene sequence: CDR1 MNHNY, CDR2 SVGAGI (reference sequence). CDR3: CASRTRDFNSPLHF. The CDR3 DNA sequence: TGTGCCAGCAGGACCAGGGACTTCAATTCACCCCTCCACTTT.

The chain has TRBV10-3 and TRBJ2-5; 10 nucleotides line up with TRBD1. Germline loops: CDR1 ENHRY, CDR2 SYGVKD. With 4 bases clipped from V and 4 bases from J, the junction kept 6 bases outside the gene matches. The CDR3 contains 15 residues. In nucleotides, the CDR3 is TGTGCCATCAGTGGTGGGACAGGGGTCGGAGAGACCCAGTACTTC. Its translation: CAISGGTGVGETQYF.

This clone occurred a few times. The CDR3 DNA follows: TGTGCCAGTAGTAGACAGAACACTGAAGCTTTCTTT. Protein sequence: CASSRQNTEAFF. This chain connects TRBV19 to TRBJ1-1; D not resolved. There are 12 residues in the CDR3. V was shortened by 4 bases and J by 1 base, with 4 bases between the two germline ends. Germline V gene sequence: CDR1 LNHDA, CDR2 SQIVND (reference sequence).

About this clone: Relative to the germline gene, one junction end is altered; a read error may explain this. The rearrangement joins TRBV18 to TRBJ2-1; 10 bases line up with TRBD1. Germline V CDR1 and CDR2: KGHSH, LQKENI. The CDR3 contains 15 residues. CDR3 nucleotides: TGTGCCAGCCCACAACTGACAGGGGGCTACGATGAGCAGTTCTTC. It translates to CASPQLTGGYDEQFF.

V and J are TRBV10-3 and TRBJ2-1; D perhaps matches TRBD1 (6 bases). V lost 4 bases, J lost 5 bases, and 9 bases lay in between. This CDR3 has 13 amino acids. Germline V gene sequence: CDR1 ENHRY, CDR2 SYGVKD. CDR3 bases: TGTGCCATCAGTGGACAGGTCGACAATGAGCAGTTCTTC. It specifies CAISGQVDNEQFF.

The rearrangement uses TRBV27 and TRBJ2-6, with D unresolved. Trimming removed 5 bases at V and 0 bases at J, with 8 bases between. Per germline, CDR1 MNHEY and CDR2 SMNVEV (reference sequence). The CDR3 contains 15 residues. CDR3 nucleotides: TGTGCCAGCAGTGCCGAGTACTCTGGGGCCAACGTCCTGACTTTC. Residues: CASSAEYSGANVLTF.